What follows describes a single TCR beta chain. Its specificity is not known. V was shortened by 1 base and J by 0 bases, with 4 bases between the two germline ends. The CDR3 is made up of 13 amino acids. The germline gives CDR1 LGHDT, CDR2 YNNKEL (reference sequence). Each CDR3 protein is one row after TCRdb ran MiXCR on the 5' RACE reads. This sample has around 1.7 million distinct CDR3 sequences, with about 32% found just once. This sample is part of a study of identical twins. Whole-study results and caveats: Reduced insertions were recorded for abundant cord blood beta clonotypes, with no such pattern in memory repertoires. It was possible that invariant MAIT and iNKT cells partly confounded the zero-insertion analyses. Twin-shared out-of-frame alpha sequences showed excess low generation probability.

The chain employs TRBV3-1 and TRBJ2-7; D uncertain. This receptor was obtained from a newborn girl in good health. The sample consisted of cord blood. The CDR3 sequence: CASSQVDSYEQYF. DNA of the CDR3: TGTGCCAGCAGCCAAGTTGACTCCTACGAGCAGTACTTC.